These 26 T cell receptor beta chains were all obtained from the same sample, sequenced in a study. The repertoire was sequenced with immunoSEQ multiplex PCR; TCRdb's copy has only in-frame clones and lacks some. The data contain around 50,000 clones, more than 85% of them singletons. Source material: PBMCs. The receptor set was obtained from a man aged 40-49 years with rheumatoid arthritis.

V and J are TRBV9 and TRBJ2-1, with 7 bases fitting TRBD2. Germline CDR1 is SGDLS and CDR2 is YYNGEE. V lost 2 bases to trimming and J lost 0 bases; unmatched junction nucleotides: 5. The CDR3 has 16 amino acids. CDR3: CASSVLAESSYNEQFF. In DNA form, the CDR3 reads TGTGCCAGCAGCGTCCTAGCGGAGAGCTCCTACAATGAGCAGTTCTTC. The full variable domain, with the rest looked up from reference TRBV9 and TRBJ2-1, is DSGVTQTPKHLITATGQRVTLRCSPRSGDLSVYWYQQSLDQGLQFLIQYYNGEERAKGNILERFSAQQFPDLHSELNLSSLELGDSALYFCASSVLAESSYNEQFFGPGTRLTVL.

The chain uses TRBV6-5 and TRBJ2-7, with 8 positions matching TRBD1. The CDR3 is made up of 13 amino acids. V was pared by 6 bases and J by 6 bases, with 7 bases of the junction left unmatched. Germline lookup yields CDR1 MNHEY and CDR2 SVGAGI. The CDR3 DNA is TGTGCCAGCAGATCGGGACAGGTTGGCGAGCAGTACTTC. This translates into CASRSGQVGEQYF.

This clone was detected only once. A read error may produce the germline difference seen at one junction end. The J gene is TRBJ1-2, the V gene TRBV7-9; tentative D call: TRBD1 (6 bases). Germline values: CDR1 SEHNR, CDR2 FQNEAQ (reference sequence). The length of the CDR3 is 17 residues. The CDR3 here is CASSLEGRGPLNYGYAF. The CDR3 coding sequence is TGTGCCAGCAGCTTAGAGGGCAGGGGCCCGCTTAACTATGGCTACGCCTTC.

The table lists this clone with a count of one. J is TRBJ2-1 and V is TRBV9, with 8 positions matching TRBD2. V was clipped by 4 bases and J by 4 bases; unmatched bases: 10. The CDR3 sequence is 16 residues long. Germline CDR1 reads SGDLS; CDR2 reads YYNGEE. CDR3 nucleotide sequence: TGTGCCAGCAGCCCTTCCCCAGCGGGAGTTTACAATGAGCAGTTCTTC. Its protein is CASSPSPAGVYNEQFF.

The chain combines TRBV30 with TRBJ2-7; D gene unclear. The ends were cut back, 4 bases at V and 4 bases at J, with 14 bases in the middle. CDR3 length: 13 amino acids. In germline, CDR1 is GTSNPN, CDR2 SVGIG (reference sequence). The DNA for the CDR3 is TGTGCCTGGATAGGTCCGGCGACTTACGAGCAGTACTTC. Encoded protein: CAWIGPATYEQYF.

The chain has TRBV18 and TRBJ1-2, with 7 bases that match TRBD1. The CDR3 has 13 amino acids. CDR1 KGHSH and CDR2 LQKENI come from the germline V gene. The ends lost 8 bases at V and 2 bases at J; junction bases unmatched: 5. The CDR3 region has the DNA TGTGCCAGCACCGGGACAGTAAACTATGGCTACACCTTC. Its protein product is CASTGTVNYGYTF. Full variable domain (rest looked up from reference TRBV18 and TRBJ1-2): NAGVMQNPRHLVRRRGQEARLRCSPMKGHSHVYWYRQLPEEGLKFMVYLQKENIIDESGMPKERFSAEFPKEGPSILRIQQVVRGDSAAYFCASTGTVNYGYTFGSGTRLTVV.

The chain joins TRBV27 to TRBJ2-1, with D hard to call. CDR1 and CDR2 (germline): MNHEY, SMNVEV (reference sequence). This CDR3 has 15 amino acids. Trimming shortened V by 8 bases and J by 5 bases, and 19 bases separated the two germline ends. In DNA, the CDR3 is TGTGCCAGCGGGCAGTTTTCGGTATGGGACAATGAGCAGTTCTTC. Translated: CASGQFSVWDNEQFF.

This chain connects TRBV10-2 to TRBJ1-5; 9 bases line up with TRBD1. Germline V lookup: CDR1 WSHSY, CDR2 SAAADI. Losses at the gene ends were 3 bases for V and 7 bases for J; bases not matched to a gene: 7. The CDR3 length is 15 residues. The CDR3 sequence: CASSDEQGAGQPQHF. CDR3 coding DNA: TGCGCCAGCAGTGATGAACAGGGGGCTGGGCAGCCCCAGCATTTT.

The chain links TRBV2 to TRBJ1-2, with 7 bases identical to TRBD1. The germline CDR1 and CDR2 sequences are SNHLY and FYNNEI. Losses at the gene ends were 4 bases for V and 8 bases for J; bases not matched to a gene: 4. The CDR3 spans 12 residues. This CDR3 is CASSVGQRGYTF. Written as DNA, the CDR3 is TGTGCCAGCAGTGTGGGACAGAGAGGCTACACCTTC.

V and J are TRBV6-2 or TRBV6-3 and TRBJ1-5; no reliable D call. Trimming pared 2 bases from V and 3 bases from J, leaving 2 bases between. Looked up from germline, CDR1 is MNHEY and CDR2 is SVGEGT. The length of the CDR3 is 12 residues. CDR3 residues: CASSYLNQPQHF. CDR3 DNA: TGTGCCAGCAGTTACCTCAATCAGCCCCAGCATTTT.

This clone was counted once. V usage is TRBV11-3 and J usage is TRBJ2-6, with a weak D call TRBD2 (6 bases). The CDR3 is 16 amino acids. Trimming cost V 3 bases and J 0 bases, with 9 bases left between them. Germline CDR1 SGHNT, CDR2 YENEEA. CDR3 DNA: TGTGCCAGCAGCTTTCACGGGGGCTCTGGGGCCAACGTCCTGACTTTC. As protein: CASSFHGGSGANVLTF.

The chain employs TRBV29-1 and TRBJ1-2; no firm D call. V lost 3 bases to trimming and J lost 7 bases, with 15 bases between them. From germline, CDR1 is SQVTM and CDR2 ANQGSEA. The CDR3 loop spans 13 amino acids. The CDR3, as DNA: TGCAGCGTTGAGCGGTTTTTACGCGCTGGCTACACCTTC. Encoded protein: CSVERFLRAGYTF.

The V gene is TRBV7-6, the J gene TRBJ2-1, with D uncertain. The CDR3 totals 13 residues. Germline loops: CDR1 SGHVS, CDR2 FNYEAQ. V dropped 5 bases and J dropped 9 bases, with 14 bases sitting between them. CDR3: CASSRAPSSEQFF. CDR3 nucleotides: TGTGCCAGCAGCCGCGCCCCCTCCAGTGAGCAGTTCTTC. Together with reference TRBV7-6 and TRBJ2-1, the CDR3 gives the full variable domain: GAGVSQSPRYKVTKRGQDVALRCDPISGHVSLYWYRQALGQGPEFLTYFNYEAQQDKSGLPNDRFSAERPEGSISTLTIQRTEQRDSAMYRCASSRAPSSEQFFGPGTRLTVL.

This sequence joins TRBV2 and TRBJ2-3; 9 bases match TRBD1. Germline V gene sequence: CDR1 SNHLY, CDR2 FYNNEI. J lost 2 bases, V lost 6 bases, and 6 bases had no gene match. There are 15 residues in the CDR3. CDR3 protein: CASSRDRETTDTQYF. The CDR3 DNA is TGTGCCAGCAGCAGGGACAGGGAAACCACAGATACGCAGTATTTT.

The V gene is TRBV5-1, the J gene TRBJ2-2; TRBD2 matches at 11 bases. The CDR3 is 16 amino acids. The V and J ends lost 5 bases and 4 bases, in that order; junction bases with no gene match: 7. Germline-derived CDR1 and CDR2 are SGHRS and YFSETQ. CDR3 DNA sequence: TGCGCCAGCAGTCCTACTAGCGGGAGCCCCACCGGGGAGCTGTTTTTT. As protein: CASSPTSGSPTGELFF.

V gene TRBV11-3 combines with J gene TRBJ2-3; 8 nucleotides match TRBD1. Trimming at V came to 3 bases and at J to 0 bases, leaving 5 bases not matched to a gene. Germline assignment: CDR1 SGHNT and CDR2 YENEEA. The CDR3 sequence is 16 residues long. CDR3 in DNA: TGTGCCAGCAGCTTCCTGACAGGGGTTAGCACAGATACGCAGTATTTT. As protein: CASSFLTGVSTDTQYF.

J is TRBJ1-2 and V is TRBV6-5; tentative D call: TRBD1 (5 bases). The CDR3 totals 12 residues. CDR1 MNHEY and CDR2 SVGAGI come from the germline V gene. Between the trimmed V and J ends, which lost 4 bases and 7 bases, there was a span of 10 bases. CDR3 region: CASSSPRAGYTF. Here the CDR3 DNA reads TGTGCCAGCAGTTCTCCCAGGGCTGGCTACACCTTC.

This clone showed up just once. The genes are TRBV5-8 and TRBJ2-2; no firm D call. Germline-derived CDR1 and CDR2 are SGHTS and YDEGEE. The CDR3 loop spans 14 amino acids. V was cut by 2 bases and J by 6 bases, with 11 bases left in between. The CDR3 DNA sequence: TGTGCCAGCAGCTTAGGCACCCTCGCCGGGGAGCTGTTTTTT. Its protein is CASSLGTLAGELFF.

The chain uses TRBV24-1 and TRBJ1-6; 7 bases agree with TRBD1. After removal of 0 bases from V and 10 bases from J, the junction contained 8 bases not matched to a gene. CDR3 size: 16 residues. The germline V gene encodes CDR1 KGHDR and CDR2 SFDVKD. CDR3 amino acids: CATSDLQPGGTSPLHF. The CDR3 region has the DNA TGTGCCACCAGTGATTTGCAGCCAGGGGGGACCTCACCCCTCCACTTT.

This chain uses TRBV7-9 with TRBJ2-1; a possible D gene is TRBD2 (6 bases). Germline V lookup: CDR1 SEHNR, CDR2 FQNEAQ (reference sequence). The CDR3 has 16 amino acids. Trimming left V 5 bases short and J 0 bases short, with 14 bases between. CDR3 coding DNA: TGTGCCAGCAGCCCCAGGGACTCAAGCTCCTACAATGAGCAGTTCTTC. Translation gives CASSPRDSSSYNEQFF.

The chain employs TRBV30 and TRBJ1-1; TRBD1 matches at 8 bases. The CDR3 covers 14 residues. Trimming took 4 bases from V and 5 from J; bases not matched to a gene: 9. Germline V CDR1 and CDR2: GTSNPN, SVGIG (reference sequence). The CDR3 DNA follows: TGTGCCTGGACCGGTCAGGGGGCAGGGACTGAAGCTTTCTTT. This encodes CAWTGQGAGTEAFF.

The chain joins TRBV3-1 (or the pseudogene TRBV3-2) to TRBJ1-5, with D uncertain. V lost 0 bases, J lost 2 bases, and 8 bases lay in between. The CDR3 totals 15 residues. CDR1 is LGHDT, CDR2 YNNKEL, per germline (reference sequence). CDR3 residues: CASSQDTGGNQPQHF. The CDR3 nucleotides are TGTGCCAGCAGCCAAGATACCGGAGGCAATCAGCCCCAGCATTTT.

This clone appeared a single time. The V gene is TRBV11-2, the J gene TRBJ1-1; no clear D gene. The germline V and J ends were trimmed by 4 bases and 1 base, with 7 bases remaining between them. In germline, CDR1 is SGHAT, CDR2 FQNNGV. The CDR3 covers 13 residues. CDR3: CASSYTENTEAFF. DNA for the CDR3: TGTGCCAGCAGCTACACAGAGAACACTGAAGCTTTCTTT.

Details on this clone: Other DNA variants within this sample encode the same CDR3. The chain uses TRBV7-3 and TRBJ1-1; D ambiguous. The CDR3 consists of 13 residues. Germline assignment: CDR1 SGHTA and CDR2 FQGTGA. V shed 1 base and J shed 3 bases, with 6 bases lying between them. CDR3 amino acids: CASSLRGDTEAFF. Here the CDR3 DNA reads TGTGCCAGCAGCTTAAGAGGTGACACTGAAGCTTTCTTT.

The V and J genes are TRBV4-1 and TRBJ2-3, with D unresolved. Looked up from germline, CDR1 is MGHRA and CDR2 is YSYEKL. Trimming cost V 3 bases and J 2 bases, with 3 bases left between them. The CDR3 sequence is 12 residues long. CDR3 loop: CASSQTTDTQYF. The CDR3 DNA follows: TGCGCCAGCAGCCAGACCACAGATACGCAGTATTTT.

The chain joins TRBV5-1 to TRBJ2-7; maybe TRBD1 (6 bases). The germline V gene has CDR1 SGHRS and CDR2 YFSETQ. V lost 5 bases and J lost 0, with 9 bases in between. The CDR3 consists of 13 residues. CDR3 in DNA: TGCGCCAGCAGAAGACAGGACTCCTACGAGCAGTACTTC. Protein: CASRRQDSYEQYF. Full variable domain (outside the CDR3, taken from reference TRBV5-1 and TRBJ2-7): KAGVTQTPRYLIKTRGQQVTLSCSPISGHRSVSWYQQTPGQGLQFLFEYFSETQRNKGNFPGRFSGRQFSNSRSEMNVSTLELGDSALYLCASRRQDSYEQYFGPGTRLTVT.